This T cell receptor beta chain derives from a study of cytomegalovirus exposure and HLA in healthy donors. Both 60 Vbeta primers and 13 Jbeta primers went into the PCR. Sequencing used immunoSEQ multiplex PCR; TCRdb keeps in-frame clones, though not all of them. The sample lists some 150,000 clones, almost 85% occurring once. The source of this sequence is a man aged 30-40 years in good health and CMV-seropositive. Sequencing was done on a sample of PBMCs.

Here the CDR3 reads CASSQGANYGYTF. The CDR3 nucleotides are TGTGCCAGCTCCCAGGGGGCCAACTATGGCTACACCTTC. The genes are TRBV6-1 and TRBJ1-2, with 8 positions matching TRBD1. The CDR3 is 13 residues long. Trimming cost V 8 bases and J 2 bases; bases outside gene matches: 4. Germline V gene data show CDR1 as MNHNS and CDR2 as SASEGT.